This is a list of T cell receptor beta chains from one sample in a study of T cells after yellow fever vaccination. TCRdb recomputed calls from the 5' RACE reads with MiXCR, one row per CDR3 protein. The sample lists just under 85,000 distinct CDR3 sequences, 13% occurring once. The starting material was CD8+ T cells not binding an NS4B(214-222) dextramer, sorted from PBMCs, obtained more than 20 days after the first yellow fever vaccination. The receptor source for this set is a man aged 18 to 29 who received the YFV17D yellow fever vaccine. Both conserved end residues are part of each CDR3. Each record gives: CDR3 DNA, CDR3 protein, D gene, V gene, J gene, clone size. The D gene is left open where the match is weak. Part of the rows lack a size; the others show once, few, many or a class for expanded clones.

TGCAGCGTTGAAGGACTGGGAGTAATAAGCAATGAGCAGTTCTTC	CSVEGLGVISNEQFF	-	TRBV29-1	TRBJ2-1	-
TGTGCCAGCAGCCTCGACACCTACGAGCAGTACTTC	CASSLDTYEQYF	-	TRBV7-9	TRBJ2-7	many
TGCGCCAGCAGCTTGGTTCCGGGCTCGGCTTATGGCTACACCTTC	CASSLVPGSAYGYTF	-	TRBV5-1	TRBJ1-2	-
TGTGCCAGCGGCCGGGCCCCACCTACCGAAGCTTTCTTT	CASGRAPPTEAFF	-	TRBV7-9	TRBJ1-1	few
TGCGCCAGCAGCTTAGAACAGCCCTCCTACGAGCAGTACTTC	CASSLEQPSYEQYF	-	TRBV5-1	TRBJ2-7	-
TGTGCCAGCAGTTACGGCAGGGCTCGGGGCGAGCAGTACTTC	CASSYGRARGEQYF	-	TRBV6-2/TRBV6-3	TRBJ2-7	-
TGTGCCATCCGGCCTAAGACAGGGTTAAGGGAGACCCAGTACTTC	CAIRPKTGLRETQYF	TRBD1	TRBV10-3	TRBJ2-5	few
TGTGCCAGCAGCCAAGCCGAGAATCAGCCCCAGCATTTT	CASSQAENQPQHF	-	TRBV3-1	TRBJ1-5	-
TGCGCCAGCAGCTATAAGTTCGGCAACACCGGGGAGCTGTTTTTT	CASSYKFGNTGELFF	-	TRBV5-1	TRBJ2-2	few
TGTGCCAGTAGTTCTCGGGACAATTCTTATGGCTACACCTTC	CASSSRDNSYGYTF	-	TRBV19	TRBJ1-2	few
TGTGCCTGGAGTGATATTATTGGACGGCTAAACACTGAAGCTTTCTTT	CAWSDIIGRLNTEAFF	-	TRBV30	TRBJ1-1	-
TGTGCCAGCAGCCCCACTAGCGGGGGGGCAGGGGAGACCCAGTACTTC	CASSPTSGGAGETQYF	TRBD2	TRBV12-3/TRBV12-4	TRBJ2-5	-
TGTGCCAGCAGCCCGCGGCCGGGGGAAGATACGCAGTATTTT	CASSPRPGEDTQYF	-	TRBV11-2	TRBJ2-3	-
TGTGCCAGCAGCTTACTAGCTGCAGATACGCAGTATTTT	CASSLLAADTQYF	-	TRBV5-5	TRBJ2-3	few
TGCAGCGTTAGGCCCGGACTAGGCGGTAGGTCCTACAATGAGCAGTTCTTC	CSVRPGLGGRSYNEQFF	TRBD2	TRBV29-1	TRBJ2-1	many
TGTGCCAGCTCACCACCATCGGGTGGGGGAAGTCCCGGGGAGCTGTTTTTT	CASSPPSGGGSPGELFF	-	TRBV18	TRBJ2-2	-
TGTGCCAGCTCTTACGAGGGGACTAATTCACCCCTCCACTTT	CASSYEGTNSPLHF	-	TRBV9	TRBJ1-6	-